This is a list of T cell receptor beta chains from one sample in a study of blood T cell repertoires in COVID-19. Sequenced by immunoSEQ multiplex PCR; TCRdb stores in-frame clones only, minus some. The data show under 300,000 clones, with around nine tenths seen just once and less than 8.5% held by the top ten. Input material: peripheral blood. The receptors were gathered from a woman between 65 and 79 years old with active or convalescent COVID-19. Each CDR3 is given with its conserved first and last residue. The D gene is left open where the match is weak.

v_gene: TRBV7-9
len: 15
d_gene: .
CDR3aa: CASSLGGGLYNEQFF

v_gene: TRBV5-5
len: 17
d_gene: TRBD1
CDR3aa: CASSPTSWTGSISPLHF

v_gene: TRBV5-1
len: 16
d_gene: TRBD1
CDR3aa: CASSLEFDRVSSEQYF

v_gene: TRBV4-1
len: 16
d_gene: TRBD2
CDR3aa: CASSQDWAGGSDTQYF

v_gene: TRBV3-1/TRBV3-2
len: 12
d_gene: .
CDR3aa: CASSPGADTQYF

v_gene: TRBV6-4
len: 13
d_gene: .
CDR3aa: CASSVLGSNEQFF

v_gene: TRBV9
len: 13
d_gene: .
CDR3aa: CASSQAPDQPQHF

v_gene: TRBV18
len: 15
d_gene: .
CDR3aa: CASSPGGKHNSPLHF

v_gene: TRBV6-5
len: 12
d_gene: .
CDR3aa: CASSRGGTEAFF

v_gene: TRBV7-3
len: 13
d_gene: .
CDR3aa: CASSSTGNTEAFF

v_gene: TRBV11-2
len: 15
d_gene: TRBD2
CDR3aa: CASSLDLAGRETQYF

v_gene: TRBV5-1
len: 15
d_gene: .
CDR3aa: CASSFREASTDTQYF

v_gene: TRBV27
len: 13
d_gene: .
CDR3aa: CASSWTVQETQYF

v_gene: TRBV19
len: 15
d_gene: .
CDR3aa: CASTGTSYSNQPQHF

v_gene: TRBV19
len: 13
d_gene: .
CDR3aa: CASRLMGNTEAFF

v_gene: TRBV6-1
len: 15
d_gene: .
CDR3aa: CASSEGRGSYNEQFF

v_gene: TRBV5-4
len: 14
d_gene: TRBD1
CDR3aa: CASSTGGLSEKLFF

v_gene: TRBV10-3
len: 14
d_gene: TRBD1
CDR3aa: CAISRTGLNTEAFF

v_gene: TRBV27
len: 14
d_gene: .
CDR3aa: CASSRTGERHEQYF

v_gene: TRBV5-1
len: 14
d_gene: TRBD2
CDR3aa: CASSPGLALDTQYF

v_gene: TRBV5-1
len: 14
d_gene: TRBD1
CDR3aa: CASSPGQANTEAFF

v_gene: TRBV19
len: 14
d_gene: TRBD1
CDR3aa: CASSVTGGTQPQHF

v_gene: TRBV2
len: 13
d_gene: .
CDR3aa: CARQDTSGNTIYF

v_gene: TRBV5-1
len: 17
d_gene: .
CDR3aa: CASSLSTGKWVQETQYF

v_gene: TRBV6-2/TRBV6-3
len: 12
d_gene: TRBD1
CDR3aa: CASSSGGRGYTF

v_gene: TRBV7-2
len: 17
d_gene: TRBD2
CDR3aa: CATSPPSGTSGSNEQFF

v_gene: TRBV4-3
len: 13
d_gene: .
CDR3aa: CASSQDTGDTQYF

v_gene: TRBV12-3/TRBV12-4
len: 13
d_gene: .
CDR3aa: CASSLQGGVGAFF

v_gene: TRBV6-5
len: 11
d_gene: .
CDR3aa: CASSYLTEAFF

v_gene: TRBV4-1
len: 16
d_gene: TRBD2
CDR3aa: CASSQTSGGGTGELFF

v_gene: TRBV11-2
len: 16
d_gene: TRBD1
CDR3aa: CASSFGQGPNTGELFF

v_gene: TRBV7-2
len: 14
d_gene: TRBD1
CDR3aa: CASSPRDSRDEQFF

v_gene: TRBV9
len: 14
d_gene: .
CDR3aa: CASSVELVGNEQFF

v_gene: TRBV18
len: 16
d_gene: .
CDR3aa: CASSPQVPSSGNTIYF

v_gene: TRBV27
len: 15
d_gene: .
CDR3aa: CASSSVDFGKNIQYF

v_gene: TRBV6-2/TRBV6-3
len: 15
d_gene: TRBD1
CDR3aa: CASSYRDRVVSVQYF

v_gene: TRBV27
len: 16
d_gene: TRBD2
CDR3aa: CASSLIAGGPIETQYF

v_gene: TRBV3-1/TRBV3-2
len: 15
d_gene: TRBD2
CDR3aa: CASSRLAGTYNEQFF

v_gene: TRBV19
len: 15
d_gene: TRBD1
CDR3aa: CASRTGGNRSTEAFF

v_gene: TRBV18
len: 15
d_gene: .
CDR3aa: CASSPTTGGTYGYTF

v_gene: TRBV10-1
len: 13
d_gene: .
CDR3aa: CASSGQLNTEAFF

v_gene: TRBV9
len: 14
d_gene: TRBD1
CDR3aa: CASSGWTGTGELFF